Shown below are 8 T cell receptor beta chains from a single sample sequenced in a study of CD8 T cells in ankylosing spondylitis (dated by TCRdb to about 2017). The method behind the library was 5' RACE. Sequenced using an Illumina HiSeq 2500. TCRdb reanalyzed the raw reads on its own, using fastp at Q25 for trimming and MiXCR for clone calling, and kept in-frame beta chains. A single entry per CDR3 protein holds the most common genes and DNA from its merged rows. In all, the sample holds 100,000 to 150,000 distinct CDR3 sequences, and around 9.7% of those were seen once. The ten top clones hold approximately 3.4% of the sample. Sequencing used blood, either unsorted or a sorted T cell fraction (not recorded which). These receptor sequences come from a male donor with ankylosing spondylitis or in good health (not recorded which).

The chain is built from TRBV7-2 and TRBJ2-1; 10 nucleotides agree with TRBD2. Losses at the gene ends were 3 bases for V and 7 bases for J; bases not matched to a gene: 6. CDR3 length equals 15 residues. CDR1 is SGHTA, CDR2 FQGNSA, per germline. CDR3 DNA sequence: TGTGCCAGCAGCTTGTCTAGCGGGGGAGAGAATGAGCAGTTCTTC. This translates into CASSLSSGGENEQFF.

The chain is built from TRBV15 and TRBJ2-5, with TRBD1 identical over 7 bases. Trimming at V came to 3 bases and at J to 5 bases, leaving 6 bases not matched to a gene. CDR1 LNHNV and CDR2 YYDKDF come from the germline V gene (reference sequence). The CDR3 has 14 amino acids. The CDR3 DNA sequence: TGTGCCACCAGCAGGCAAACAGGGGCTGAGACCCAGTACTTC. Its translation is CATSRQTGAETQYF.

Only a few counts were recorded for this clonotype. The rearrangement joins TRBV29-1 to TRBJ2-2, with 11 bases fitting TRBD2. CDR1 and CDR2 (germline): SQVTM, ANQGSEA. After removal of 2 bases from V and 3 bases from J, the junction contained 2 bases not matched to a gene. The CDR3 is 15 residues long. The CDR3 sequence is CSVESSGRYTGELFF. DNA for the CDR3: TGCAGCGTTGAATCTAGCGGGAGGTACACCGGGGAGCTGTTTTTT.

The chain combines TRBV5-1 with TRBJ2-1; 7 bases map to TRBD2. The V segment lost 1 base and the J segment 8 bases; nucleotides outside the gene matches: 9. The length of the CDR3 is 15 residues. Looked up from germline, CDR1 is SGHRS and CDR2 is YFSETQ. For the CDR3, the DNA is TGCGCCAGCAGCTTGATGAGCGGGAATGTCGATGAGCAGTTCTTC. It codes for CASSLMSGNVDEQFF. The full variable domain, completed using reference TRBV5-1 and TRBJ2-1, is KAGVTQTPRYLIKTRGQQVTLSCSPISGHRSVSWYQQTPGQGLQFLFEYFSETQRNKGNFPGRFSGRQFSNSRSEMNVSTLELGDSALYLCASSLMSGNVDEQFFGPGTRLTVL.

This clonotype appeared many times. The CDR3 protein is CSARDTGTGGSNQPQHF. The CDR3 DNA reads as TGCAGTGCTAGGGATACCGGGACAGGGGGTAGCAATCAGCCCCAGCATTTT. The chain carries TRBV20-1 and TRBJ1-5; 11 nucleotides align to TRBD1. Germline assignment: CDR1 DFQATT and CDR2 SNEGSKA (reference sequence). The CDR3 has 17 residues. Trimming took 3 bases from V and 0 from J; bases not matched to a gene: 7.

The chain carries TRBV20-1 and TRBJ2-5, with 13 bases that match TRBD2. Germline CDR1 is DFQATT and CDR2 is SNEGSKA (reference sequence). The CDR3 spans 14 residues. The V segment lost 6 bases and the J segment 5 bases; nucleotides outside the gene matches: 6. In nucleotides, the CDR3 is TGCAGTGCCCGGACTAGCGGGAGTCGGGAGACCCAGTACTTC. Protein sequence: CSARTSGSRETQYF.

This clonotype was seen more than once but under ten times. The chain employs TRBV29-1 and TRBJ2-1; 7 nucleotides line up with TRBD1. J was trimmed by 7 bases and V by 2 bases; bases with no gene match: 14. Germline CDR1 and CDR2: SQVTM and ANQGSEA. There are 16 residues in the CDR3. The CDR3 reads CSVELFIHRGGNEQFF. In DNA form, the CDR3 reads TGCAGCGTTGAACTTTTCATCCACAGGGGTGGGAATGAGCAGTTCTTC.

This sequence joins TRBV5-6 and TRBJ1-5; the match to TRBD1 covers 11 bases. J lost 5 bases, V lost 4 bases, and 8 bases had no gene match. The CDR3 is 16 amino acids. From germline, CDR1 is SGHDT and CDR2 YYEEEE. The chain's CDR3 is CASSIRDRGSHQPQHF. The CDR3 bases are TGTGCCAGCAGCATCCGGGACAGGGGGAGTCATCAGCCCCAGCATTTT.